Listed here are 14 T cell receptor beta chains from one sample, sequenced in a study of blood T cell repertoires in COVID-19. The data were produced by immunoSEQ multiplex PCR, yet TCRdb's version contains in-frame clones alone and is incomplete. The sample records approximately 100,000 clones, about 86% being singletons. The sequencing sample was made of PBMCs or T cells enriched from blood (not recorded which). Receptors originate from a woman between 45 and 60 years old who had recovered from COVID-19.

The chain has TRBV19 and TRBJ1-1; TRBD1 agrees at 7 bases. This CDR3 spans 14 amino acids. In germline, CDR1 is LNHDA, CDR2 SQIVND (reference sequence). J gave up 4 bases and V 11 bases, and 13 bases lay outside the gene matches. The CDR3 DNA is TGTGCCTCAGGACAGGCCCGGGCTGGCACTGAAGCTTTCTTT. This codes for CASGQARAGTEAFF.

Turning to this clone: At the DNA level, this CDR3 is encoded by other sequences in the same sample as well. This sequence joins TRBV28 and TRBJ2-3; TRBD2 might be the D (7 bases). The length of the CDR3 is 17 residues. V lost 4 bases to trimming and J lost 6 bases, with 23 bases between them. Per germline, CDR1 MDHEN and CDR2 SYDVKM. The CDR3 nucleotides read TGTGCCAGCAGTTCCCGTCGGGGAGGGGGGGCCCGGGATACGCAGTATTTT. Its protein product is CASSSRRGGGARDTQYF.

The V and J genes are TRBV15 and TRBJ2-1; 8 nucleotides align to TRBD2. This CDR3 is 16 amino acids long. CDR1 and CDR2 (germline): LNHNV, YYDKDF (reference sequence). V shed 0 bases and J 8 bases; nucleotides not matched to a gene: 9. The CDR3 region is CATSRDTREGLDEQFF. The DNA of the CDR3 is TGTGCCACCAGCAGAGATACACGGGAGGGCTTGGATGAGCAGTTCTTC.

V and J are TRBV2 and TRBJ2-5; possible D gene TRBD1, 6 bases. The CDR3 length is 14 residues. V shed 6 bases and J shed 2 bases, with 13 bases lying between them. Per germline, CDR1 SNHLY and CDR2 FYNNEI. As DNA, the CDR3 is TGTGCCAGCAGCCTACAGGGTGGACAAGAGACCCAGTACTTC. Translated: CASSLQGGQETQYF.

The chain has TRBV2 and TRBJ2-1, with 10 bases lining up with TRBD2. This CDR3 is 15 amino acids long. Unmatched junction bases numbered 3, after V lost 5 bases and J lost 2 bases. Germline values: CDR1 SNHLY, CDR2 FYNNEI. The CDR3 DNA reads as TGTGCCAGCAGTCTTACTAGCGGGACCTACAATGAGCAGTTCTTC. Translation: CASSLTSGTYNEQFF.

The rearrangement uses TRBV6-1 and TRBJ1-1; TRBD1 matches 7 bases. Germline assignment: CDR1 MNHNS and CDR2 SASEGT. The ends lost 2 bases at V and 0 bases at J; junction bases unmatched: 3. The CDR3 length is 15 residues. CDR3 DNA sequence: TGTGCCAGCAGTGAACAGGGGGGCCTGAACACTGAAGCTTTCTTT. Its translation: CASSEQGGLNTEAFF.

This sequence joins TRBV24-1 and TRBJ1-1, with 11 bases that match TRBD1. Per the germline V gene, CDR1 is KGHDR and CDR2 is SFDVKD. The CDR3 consists of 14 residues. V shed 2 bases and J 10 bases; nucleotides not matched to a gene: 5. The DNA for the CDR3 is TGTGCCACCAGTGATTCGGACAGGGGGCTAGGAGCTTTCTTT. Amino acids: CATSDSDRGLGAFF.

The CDR3 here is CASKTGTTGGGYTF. CDR3 nucleotides: TGTGCCAGCAAGACCGGGACAACTGGGGGTGGCTACACCTTC. J is TRBJ1-2 and V is TRBV9; TRBD1 might be the D (6 bases). With 6 bases removed from V and 7 bases from J, the gap between germline ends came to 19 bases. The CDR3 consists of 14 residues. Per germline, CDR1 SGDLS and CDR2 YYNGEE.

This chain uses TRBV7-2 with TRBJ1-2; D is uncertain. The CDR3 spans 14 residues. V shed 0 bases and J shed 4 bases, with 9 bases lying between them. Looked up from germline, CDR1 is SGHTA and CDR2 is FQGNSA. The chain's CDR3 is CASSLALRVYGYTF. DNA for the CDR3: TGTGCCAGCAGCTTAGCGCTTCGGGTCTATGGCTACACCTTC.

This clone was seen ten or more times. The CDR3 region is CSVVGGLHNEQFF. The CDR3 DNA follows: TGCAGCGTTGTGGGGGGGCTCCACAATGAGCAGTTCTTC. This sequence joins TRBV29-1 and TRBJ2-1; maybe TRBD2 (7 bases). Trimming pared 4 bases from V and 5 bases from J, leaving 12 bases between. Germline V gene lookup returns CDR1 SQVTM and CDR2 ANQGSEA. The CDR3 consists of 13 residues.

The chain combines TRBV19 with TRBJ2-6; 13 positions match TRBD2. Germline CDR1 is LNHDA and CDR2 is SQIVND (reference sequence). The CDR3 consists of 18 residues. After removal of 5 bases from V and 3 bases from J, the junction contained 7 bases not matched to a gene. The CDR3 loop reads CASSPGLAGVGGANVLTF. The CDR3 nucleotides read TGTGCCAGTAGTCCAGGACTAGCGGGAGTTGGTGGGGCCAACGTCCTGACTTTC.

J is TRBJ1-1 and V is TRBV28, with a tentative D call TRBD1 (5 bases). Trimming removed 5 bases from V and 6 bases from J, with 19 bases in between. CDR1 and CDR2 (germline): MDHEN, SYDVKM. CDR3 size: 15 residues. CDR3 residues: CASSPHTTANAEAFF. In DNA form, the CDR3 reads TGTGCCAGCAGTCCCCATACGACAGCCAACGCTGAAGCTTTCTTT.

This rearrangement joins TRBV30 to TRBJ2-7, with TRBD1 matching 8 bases. The V segment lost 2 bases and the J segment 1 base; nucleotides outside the gene matches: 10. This CDR3 region has 16 residues. Germline loops: CDR1 GTSNPN, CDR2 SVGIG (reference sequence). The CDR3: CAWSSRGHSASYEQYF. Here the CDR3 DNA reads TGTGCCTGGAGTTCCAGGGGGCATTCCGCGTCCTACGAGCAGTACTTC. The variable domain in full, completed from reference TRBV30 and TRBJ2-7, reads SQTIHQWPATLVQPVGSPLSLECTVEGTSNPNLYWYRQAAGRGLQLLFYSVGIGQISSEVPQNLSASRPQDRQFILSSKKLLLSDSGFYLCAWSSRGHSASYEQYFGPGTRLTVT.

This clone was observed a handful of times. The chain has TRBV3-1 (or the pseudogene TRBV3-2) and TRBJ2-7; tentative D call: TRBD2 (6 bases). V lost 1 base, J lost 5 bases, and 12 bases lay in between. CDR1 and CDR2 (germline): LGHDT, YNNKEL (reference sequence). The CDR3 loop spans 14 amino acids. CDR3 region: CASSQGTSLNEQYF. In DNA form, the CDR3 reads TGTGCCAGCAGCCAAGGTACTAGCTTGAACGAGCAGTACTTC.